The clone carrying this T cell receptor (beta chain) has a handful of counts. Amplified regions were TCR beta CDR3 sequences from RNA transcripts. HTBI primers were employed in a first-round RT-PCR of the TCR CDR3. TCRdb ran MiXCR on the multiplex PCR reads and lists one entry per CDR3 protein. The sample shows approximately 370,000 distinct CDR3 sequences, 15% of them seen only once. Trimming removed 2 bases from V and 0 bases from J, with 8 bases in between. Per germline, CDR1 GTSNPN and CDR2 SVGIG (reference sequence). CDR3 length equals 13 residues. The data derive from a study of T cells in Graves' hyperthyroidism and ophthalmopathy. These patients, aged 18 to 65, had recently diagnosed hyperthyroidism lasting under 2 months. About 10 ml of fresh peripheral blood supplied the PBMCs.

Sequenced: blood. V and J are TRBV30 and TRBJ2-7; D perhaps matches TRBD1 (6 bases). The receptor was derived from a woman aged 30 to 39 with Graves' hyperthyroidism. The DNA of the CDR3 is TGTGCCTGGAGTCGGGACATCTCCTACGAGCAGTACTTC. It translates to CAWSRDISYEQYF.